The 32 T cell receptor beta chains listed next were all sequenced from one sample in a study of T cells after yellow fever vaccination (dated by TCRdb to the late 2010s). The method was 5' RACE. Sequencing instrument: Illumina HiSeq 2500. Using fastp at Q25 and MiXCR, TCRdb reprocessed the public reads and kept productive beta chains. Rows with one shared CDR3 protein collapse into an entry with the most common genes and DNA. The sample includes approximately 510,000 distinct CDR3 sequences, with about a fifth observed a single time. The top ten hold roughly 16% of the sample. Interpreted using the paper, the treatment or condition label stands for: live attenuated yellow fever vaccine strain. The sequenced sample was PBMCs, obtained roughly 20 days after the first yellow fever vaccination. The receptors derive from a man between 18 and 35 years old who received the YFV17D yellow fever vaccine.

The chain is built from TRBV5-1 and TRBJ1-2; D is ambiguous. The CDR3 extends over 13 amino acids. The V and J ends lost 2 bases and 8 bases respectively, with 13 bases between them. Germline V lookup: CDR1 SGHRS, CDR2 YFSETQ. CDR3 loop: CASSFGPGEGYTF. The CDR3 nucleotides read TGCGCCAGCAGCTTTGGGCCCGGGGAAGGCTACACCTTC.

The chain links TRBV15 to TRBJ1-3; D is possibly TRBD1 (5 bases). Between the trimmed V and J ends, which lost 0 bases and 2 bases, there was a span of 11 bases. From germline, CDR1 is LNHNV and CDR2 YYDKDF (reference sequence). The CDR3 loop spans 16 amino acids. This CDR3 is CATSRDRGATGNTIYF. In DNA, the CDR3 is TGTGCCACCAGCAGAGATAGAGGGGCTACTGGAAACACCATATATTTT.

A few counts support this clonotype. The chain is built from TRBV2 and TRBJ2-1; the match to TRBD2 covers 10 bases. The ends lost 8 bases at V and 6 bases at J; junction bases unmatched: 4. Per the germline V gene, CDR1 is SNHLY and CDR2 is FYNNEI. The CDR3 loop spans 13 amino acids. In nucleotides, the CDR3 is TGTGCCAGCGGAAGCGGGGGGGGCAATGAGCAGTTCTTC. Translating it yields CASGSGGGNEQFF.

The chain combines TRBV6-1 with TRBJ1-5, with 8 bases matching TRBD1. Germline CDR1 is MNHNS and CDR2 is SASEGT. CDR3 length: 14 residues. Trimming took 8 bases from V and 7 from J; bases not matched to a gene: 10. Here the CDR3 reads CASARDRHQQPQHF. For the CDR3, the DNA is TGTGCCAGCGCCCGGGACAGGCATCAACAGCCCCAGCATTTT.

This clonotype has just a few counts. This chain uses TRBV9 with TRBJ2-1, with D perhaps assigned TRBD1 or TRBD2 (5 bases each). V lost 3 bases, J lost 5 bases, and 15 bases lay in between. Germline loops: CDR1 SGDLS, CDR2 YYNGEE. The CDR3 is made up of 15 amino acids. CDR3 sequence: CASSASPGPNNEQFF. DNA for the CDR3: TGTGCCAGCAGCGCCTCTCCGGGGCCCAACAATGAGCAGTTCTTC.

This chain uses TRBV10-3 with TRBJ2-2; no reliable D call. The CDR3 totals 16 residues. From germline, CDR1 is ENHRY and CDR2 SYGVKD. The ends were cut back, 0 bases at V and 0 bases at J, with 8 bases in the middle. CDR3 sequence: CAISESYYSNTGELFF. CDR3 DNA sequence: TGTGCCATCAGTGAGTCTTACTACTCGAACACCGGGGAGCTGTTTTTT.

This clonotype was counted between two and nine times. The CDR3 nucleotides read TGTGCCAGCAGCTTAAGGGGAGGAGGAGAGACCCAGTACTTC. Its protein product is CASSLRGGGETQYF. V gene TRBV11-2 combines with J gene TRBJ2-5, with D maybe TRBD2 (6 bases). The CDR3 has 14 amino acids. The V end was cut by 2 bases, the J end by 4 bases, with 11 bases between. Germline CDR1 reads SGHAT; CDR2 reads FQNNGV.

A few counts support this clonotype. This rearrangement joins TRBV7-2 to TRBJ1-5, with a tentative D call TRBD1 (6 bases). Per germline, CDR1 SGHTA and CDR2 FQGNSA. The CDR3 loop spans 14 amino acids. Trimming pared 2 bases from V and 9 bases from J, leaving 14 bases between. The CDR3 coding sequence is TGTGCCAGCAGCTTAAGGGGGGCGCAGAGGCCCCAGCATTTT. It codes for CASSLRGAQRPQHF.

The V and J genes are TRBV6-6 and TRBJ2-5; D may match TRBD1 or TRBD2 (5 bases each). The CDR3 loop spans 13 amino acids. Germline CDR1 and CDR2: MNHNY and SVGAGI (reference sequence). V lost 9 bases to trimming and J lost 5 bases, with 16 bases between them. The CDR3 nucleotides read TGTGCCAGTGAGGGACGCTTTGAGGAGACCCAGTACTTC. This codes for CASEGRFEETQYF.

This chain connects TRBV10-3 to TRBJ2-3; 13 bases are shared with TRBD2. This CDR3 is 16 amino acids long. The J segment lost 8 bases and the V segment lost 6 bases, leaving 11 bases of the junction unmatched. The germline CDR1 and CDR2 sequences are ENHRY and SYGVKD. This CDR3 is CAISYTSGGGSGTQYF. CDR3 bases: TGTGCCATCAGCTACACTAGCGGGGGGGGGTCCGGTACGCAGTATTTT.

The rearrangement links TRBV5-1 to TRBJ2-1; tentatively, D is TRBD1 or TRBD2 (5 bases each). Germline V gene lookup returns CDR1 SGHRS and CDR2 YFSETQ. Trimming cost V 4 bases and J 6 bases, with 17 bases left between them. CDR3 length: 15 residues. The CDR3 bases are TGCGCCAGCAGCCGGGGCAGCCATCCCAGCAATGAGCAGTTCTTC. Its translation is CASSRGSHPSNEQFF.

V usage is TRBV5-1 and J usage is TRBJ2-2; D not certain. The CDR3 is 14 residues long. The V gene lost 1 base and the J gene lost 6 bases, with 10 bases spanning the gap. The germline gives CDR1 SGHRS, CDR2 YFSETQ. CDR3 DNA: TGCGCCAGCAGCTTGTCCGGGTCGGCCGGGGAGCTGTTTTTT. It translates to CASSLSGSAGELFF.

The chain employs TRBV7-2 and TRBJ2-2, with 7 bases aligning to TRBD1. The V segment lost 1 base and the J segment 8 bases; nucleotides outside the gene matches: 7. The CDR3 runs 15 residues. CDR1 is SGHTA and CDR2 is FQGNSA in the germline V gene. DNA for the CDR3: TGTGCCAGCAGCTTAGGTGGTACAGGGGCAGGGGAGCTGTTTTTT. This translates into CASSLGGTGAGELFF. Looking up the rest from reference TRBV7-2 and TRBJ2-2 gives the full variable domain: GAGVSQSPSNKVTEKGKDVELRCDPISGHTALYWYRQSLGQGLEFLIYFQGNSAPDKSGLPSDRFSAERTGGSVSTLTIQRTQQEDSAVYLCASSLGGTGAGELFFGEGSRLTVL.

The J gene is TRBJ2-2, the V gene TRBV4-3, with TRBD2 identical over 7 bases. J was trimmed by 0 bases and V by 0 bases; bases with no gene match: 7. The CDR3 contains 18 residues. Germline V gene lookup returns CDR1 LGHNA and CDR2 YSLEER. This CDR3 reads CASSQDRIAGANTGELFF. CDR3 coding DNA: TGCGCCAGCAGCCAAGATCGGATAGCGGGCGCGAACACCGGGGAGCTGTTTTTT.

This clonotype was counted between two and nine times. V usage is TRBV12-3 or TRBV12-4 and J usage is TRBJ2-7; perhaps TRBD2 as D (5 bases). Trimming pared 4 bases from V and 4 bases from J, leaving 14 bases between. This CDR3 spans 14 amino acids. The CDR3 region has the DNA TGTGCCAGCAGTTCGAGGAGGAATACATACGAGCAGTACTTC. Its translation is CASSSRRNTYEQYF.

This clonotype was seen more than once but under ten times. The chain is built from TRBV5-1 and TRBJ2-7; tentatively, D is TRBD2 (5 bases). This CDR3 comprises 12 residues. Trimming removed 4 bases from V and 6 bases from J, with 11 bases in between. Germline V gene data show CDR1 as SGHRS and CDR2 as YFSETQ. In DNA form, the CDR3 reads TGCGCCAGCAGCCTGCAAGCGGCCGAGCAGTACTTC. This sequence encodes CASSLQAAEQYF.

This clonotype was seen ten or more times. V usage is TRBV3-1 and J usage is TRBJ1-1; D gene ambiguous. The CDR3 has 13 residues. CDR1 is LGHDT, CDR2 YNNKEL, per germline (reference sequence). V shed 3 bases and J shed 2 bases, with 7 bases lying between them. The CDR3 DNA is TGTGCCAGCAGCCAGTACCTCAACACTGAAGCTTTCTTT. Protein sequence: CASSQYLNTEAFF.

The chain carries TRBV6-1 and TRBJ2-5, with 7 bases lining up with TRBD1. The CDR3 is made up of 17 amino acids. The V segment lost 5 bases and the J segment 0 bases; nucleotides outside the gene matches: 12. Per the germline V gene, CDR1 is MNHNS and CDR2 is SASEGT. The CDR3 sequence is CASSPSQGGFDQETQYF. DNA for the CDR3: TGTGCCAGCAGTCCCTCACAAGGGGGCTTCGACCAAGAGACCCAGTACTTC.

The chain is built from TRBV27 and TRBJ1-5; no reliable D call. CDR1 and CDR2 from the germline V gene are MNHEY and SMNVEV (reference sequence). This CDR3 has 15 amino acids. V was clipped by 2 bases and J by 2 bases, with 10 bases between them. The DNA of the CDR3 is TGTGCCAGCAGTTTAATCTCGGGAGGCAATCAGCCCCAGCATTTT. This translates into CASSLISGGNQPQHF.

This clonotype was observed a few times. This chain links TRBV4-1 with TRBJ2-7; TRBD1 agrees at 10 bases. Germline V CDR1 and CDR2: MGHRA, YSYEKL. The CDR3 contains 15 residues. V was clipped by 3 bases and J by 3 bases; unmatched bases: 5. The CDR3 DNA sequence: TGCGCCAGCAGCCATGCCGGGACAGGGGTCTACGAGCAGTACTTC. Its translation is CASSHAGTGVYEQYF.

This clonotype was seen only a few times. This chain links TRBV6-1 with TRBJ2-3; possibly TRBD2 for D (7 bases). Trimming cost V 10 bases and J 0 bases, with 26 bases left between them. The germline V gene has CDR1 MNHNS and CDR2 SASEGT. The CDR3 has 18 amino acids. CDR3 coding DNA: TGTGCCACCCAGGGACGCGGGGGCGTACTATCTAGCACAGATACGCAGTATTTT. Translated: CATQGRGGVLSSTDTQYF.

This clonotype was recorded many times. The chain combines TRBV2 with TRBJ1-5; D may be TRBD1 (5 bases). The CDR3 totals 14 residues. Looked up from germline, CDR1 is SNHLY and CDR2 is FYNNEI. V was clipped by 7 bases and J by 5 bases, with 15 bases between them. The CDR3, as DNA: TGTGCCAGCACCGTGGGGACGGAGGATCAGCCCCAGCATTTT. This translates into CASTVGTEDQPQHF.

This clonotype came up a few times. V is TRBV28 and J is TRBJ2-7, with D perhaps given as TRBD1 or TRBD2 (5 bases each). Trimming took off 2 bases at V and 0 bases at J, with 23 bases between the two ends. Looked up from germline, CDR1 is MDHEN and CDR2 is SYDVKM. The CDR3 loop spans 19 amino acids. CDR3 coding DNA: TGTGCCAGCAGTTTAGAGTTGACCTCCCAGGGACCGCCCTCCTACGAGCAGTACTTC. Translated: CASSLELTSQGPPSYEQYF.

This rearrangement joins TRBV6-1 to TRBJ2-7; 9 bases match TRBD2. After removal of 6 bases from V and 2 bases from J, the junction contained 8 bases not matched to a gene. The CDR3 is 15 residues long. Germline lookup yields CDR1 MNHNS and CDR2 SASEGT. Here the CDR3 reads CASRPLAGIAYEQYF. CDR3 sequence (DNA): TGTGCCAGCAGACCTCTAGCGGGGATCGCCTACGAGCAGTACTTC.

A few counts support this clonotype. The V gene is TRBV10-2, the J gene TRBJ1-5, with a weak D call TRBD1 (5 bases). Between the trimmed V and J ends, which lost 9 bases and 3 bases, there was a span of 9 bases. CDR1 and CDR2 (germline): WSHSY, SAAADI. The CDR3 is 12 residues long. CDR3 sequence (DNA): TGCGCCAGTAGGGACCCCAATCAGCCCCAGCATTTT. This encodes CASRDPNQPQHF.

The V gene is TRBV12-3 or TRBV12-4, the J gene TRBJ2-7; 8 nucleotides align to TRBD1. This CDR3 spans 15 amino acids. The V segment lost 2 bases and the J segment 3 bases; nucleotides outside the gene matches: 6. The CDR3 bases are TGTGCCAGCAGTTTACGTAGTACAGGGGGCTACGAGCAGTACTTC. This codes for CASSLRSTGGYEQYF.

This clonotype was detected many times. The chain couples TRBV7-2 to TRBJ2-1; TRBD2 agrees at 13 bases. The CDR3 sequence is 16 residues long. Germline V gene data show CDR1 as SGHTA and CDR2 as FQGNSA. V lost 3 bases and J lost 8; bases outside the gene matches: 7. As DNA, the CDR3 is TGTGCCAGCAGCTTGCGACTAGCGGGGGGATTCGATGAGCAGTTCTTC. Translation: CASSLRLAGGFDEQFF.

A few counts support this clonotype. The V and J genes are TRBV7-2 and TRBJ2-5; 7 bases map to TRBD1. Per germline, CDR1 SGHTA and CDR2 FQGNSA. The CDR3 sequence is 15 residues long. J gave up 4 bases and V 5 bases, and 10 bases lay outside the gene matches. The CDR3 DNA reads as TGTGCCAGCAGCCGGGGACAGCTAGAAGGAGAGACCCAGTACTTC. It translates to CASSRGQLEGETQYF.

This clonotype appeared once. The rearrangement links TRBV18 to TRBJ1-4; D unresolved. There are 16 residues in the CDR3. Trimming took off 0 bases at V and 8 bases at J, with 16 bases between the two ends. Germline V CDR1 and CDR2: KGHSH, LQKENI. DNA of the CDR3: TGTGCCAGCTCACCACCGTGGGCAGCAAGTGGCGAAAAACTGTTTTTT. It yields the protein CASSPPWAASGEKLFF.

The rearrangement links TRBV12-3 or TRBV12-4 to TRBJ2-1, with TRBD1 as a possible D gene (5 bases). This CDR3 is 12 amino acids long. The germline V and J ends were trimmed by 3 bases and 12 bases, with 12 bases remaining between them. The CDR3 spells CASSLQGLMQFF. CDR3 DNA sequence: TGTGCCAGCAGTTTGCAGGGTCTGATGCAGTTCTTC.

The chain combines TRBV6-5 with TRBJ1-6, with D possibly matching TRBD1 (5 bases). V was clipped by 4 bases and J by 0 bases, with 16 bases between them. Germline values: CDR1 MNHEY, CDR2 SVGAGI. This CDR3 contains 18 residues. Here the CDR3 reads CASSLRGELSSYNSPLHF. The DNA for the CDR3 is TGTGCCAGCAGTTTAAGGGGTGAACTGAGCTCCTATAATTCACCCCTCCACTTT.

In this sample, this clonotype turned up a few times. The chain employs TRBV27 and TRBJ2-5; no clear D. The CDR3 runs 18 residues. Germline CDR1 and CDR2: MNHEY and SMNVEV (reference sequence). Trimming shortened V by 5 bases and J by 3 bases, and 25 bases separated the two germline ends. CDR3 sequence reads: CASSPYPGWQATKETQYF. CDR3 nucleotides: TGTGCCAGCAGTCCCTACCCTGGTTGGCAGGCTACCAAAGAGACCCAGTACTTC.